Below, 22 T cell receptor beta chains from the same sample are listed, as sequenced in a study of vaccination effects on CD4 cells after COVID-19. These receptors' antigens are unknown. Under the ViraFEST assay, PBMC were stimulated with viral peptide pools so that antigen-specific CD4+ T cells expanded. Sequencing was performed afterwards. The authors isolated CD4+ T cells after around 11 days of culture. Produced via immunoSEQ multiplex PCR; TCRdb's table is partial and in-frame only. The table lists more than 11,000 clones, more than 65% of them singletons. The starting material was CD4+ T cells from PBMCs cultured with HCoV-229E spike peptides, obtained before COVID-19 vaccination. All receptors derive from a human donor who received a COVID-19 vaccine.

The V call is TRBV6-2 or TRBV6-3, the J call TRBJ1-1, with a weak D call TRBD1 (6 bases). V lost 2 bases and J lost 2, with 12 bases in between. The germline CDR1 and CDR2 sequences are MNHEY and SVGEGT. CDR3 length: 15 amino acids. The CDR3 DNA sequence: TGTGCCAGCAGTTACGGGGGGCAGTCTAACACTGAAGCTTTCTTT. It is translated as CASSYGGQSNTEAFF.

This chain connects TRBV25-1 to TRBJ1-1; 8 nucleotides align to TRBD1. In germline, CDR1 is MGHDK, CDR2 SYGVNS. V shed 3 bases, J shed 5 bases, and the junction held 5 bases outside the gene matches. CDR3 length equals 14 residues. The CDR3 DNA is TGTGCCAGCAGTGACCCGGACAGGGTTACTGAAGCTTTCTTT. This codes for CASSDPDRVTEAFF. Together with reference TRBV25-1 and TRBJ1-1, the CDR3 gives the full variable domain: EADIYQTPRYLVIGTGKKITLECSQTMGHDKMYWYQQDPGMELHLIHYSYGVNSTEKGDLSSESTVSRIRTEHFPLTLESARPSHTSQYLCASSDPDRVTEAFFGQGTRLTVV.

The chain joins TRBV12-3 or TRBV12-4 to TRBJ2-7; 11 bases map to TRBD1. With V trimmed by 5 bases and J by 5 bases, 2 bases remained unmatched. The CDR3 contains 13 residues. The CDR3 protein is CASSPGQGDEQYF. DNA of the CDR3: TGTGCCAGCAGTCCGGGACAGGGGGACGAGCAGTACTTC.

The V gene is TRBV6-5, the J gene TRBJ2-1; tentative D call: TRBD1 (6 bases). Germline V gene data show CDR1 as MNHEY and CDR2 as SVGAGI. Trimming removed 8 bases from V and 11 bases from J, with 16 bases in between. The CDR3 spans 12 residues. The CDR3 region has the DNA TGTGCCAGCGACTTAACCGGGACAAAGCAGTTCTTC. Encoded protein: CASDLTGTKQFF.

The chain couples TRBV11-1 to TRBJ2-1; a possible D gene is TRBD2 (6 bases). Germline CDR1 and CDR2: SGHAT and FQDESV (reference sequence). Trimming took off 6 bases at V and 13 bases at J, with 22 bases between the two ends. This CDR3 has 14 residues. The CDR3 loop reads CASRSTAEGQVQFF. The CDR3 coding sequence is TGTGCCAGCAGATCAACAGCGGAGGGGCAGGTTCAGTTCTTC.

The chain employs TRBV11-2 and TRBJ2-7, with D possibly TRBD1 on 5 matching bases. Trimming stripped 4 bases from V and 3 bases from J, with 13 bases between. The germline V gene encodes CDR1 SGHAT and CDR2 FQNNGV. CDR3 length: 14 residues. CDR3 sequence: CASSSDIVFYEQYF. CDR3 sequence (DNA): TGTGCCAGCAGCTCGGACATCGTATTCTACGAGCAGTACTTC.

The genes are TRBV5-6 and TRBJ2-5; D may be TRBD2 (5 bases). The CDR3 contains 14 residues. The germline CDR1 and CDR2 sequences are SGHDT and YYEEEE. Trimming cost V 5 bases and J 5 bases, with 16 bases left between them. This chain's CDR3 is CASRGRGRGETQYF. The CDR3 region has the DNA TGTGCCAGCAGGGGCCGTGGCAGAGGGGAGACCCAGTACTTC. Filled out from reference TRBV5-6 and TRBJ2-5, the complete variable domain reads DAGVTQSPTHLIKTRGQQVTLRCSPKSGHDTVSWYQQALGQGPQFIFQYYEEEERQRGNFPDRFSGHQFPNYSSELNVNALLLGDSALYLCASRGRGRGETQYFGPGTRLLVL.

Only a few counts were recorded for this clone. The chain uses TRBV2 and TRBJ1-6; 8 bases are a match to TRBD1. The CDR3 contains 14 residues. Germline lookup yields CDR1 SNHLY and CDR2 FYNNEI. J was trimmed by 10 bases and V by 3 bases; bases with no gene match: 5. The CDR3 region is CASSDRTGSSPLHF. The CDR3 coding sequence is TGTGCCAGCAGTGATAGGACAGGGAGCTCACCCCTCCACTTT.

The rearrangement uses TRBV30 and TRBJ2-5; maybe TRBD1 (6 bases). The CDR3 length is 14 residues. Germline CDR1 and CDR2: GTSNPN and SVGIG (reference sequence). V lost 4 bases and J 0 bases, leaving 12 bases between the germline ends. The DNA of the CDR3 is TGTGCCTGGACCCACAGGGCCTACCAAGAGACCCAGTACTTC. Translation gives CAWTHRAYQETQYF.

CDR3 in amino acids: CASSSTSGKYNEQFF. CDR3 DNA sequence: TGTGCCAGCTCATCTACTAGCGGGAAATACAATGAGCAGTTCTTC. The gene calls are TRBV18 and TRBJ2-1; 10 bases map to TRBD2. Per germline, CDR1 KGHSH and CDR2 LQKENI. The CDR3 extends over 15 amino acids. Losses at the gene ends were 5 bases for V and 4 bases for J; bases not matched to a gene: 5.

The chain carries TRBV6-6 and TRBJ2-7; D possibly corresponds to TRBD1 (5 bases). V shed 8 bases and J shed 2 bases, with 13 bases lying between them. The CDR3 contains 13 residues. Germline V CDR1 and CDR2: MNHNY, SVGAGI (reference sequence). The CDR3 region is CASQVWGTYEQYF. The CDR3, as DNA: TGTGCCAGCCAAGTTTGGGGCACCTACGAGCAGTACTTC.

This chain joins TRBV6-5 and TRBJ1-6, with D unresolved. CDR1 is MNHEY, CDR2 SVGAGI, per germline. The CDR3 consists of 15 residues. V gave up 5 bases and J gave up 9 bases, with 17 bases separating them. The DNA for the CDR3 is TGTGCCAGCAGTACCCGCGAGACGTTAGGTTCACCCCTCCACTTT. Residues: CASSTRETLGSPLHF.

Here the CDR3 DNA reads TGTGCCAGCTCATCGGGACGGTACAATGAGCAGTTCTTC. Translation gives CASSSGRYNEQFF. This chain joins TRBV18 and TRBJ2-1; D might be TRBD1 or TRBD2, each matching 5 bases. In germline, CDR1 is KGHSH, CDR2 LQKENI. The CDR3 is made up of 13 amino acids. V was shortened by 5 bases and J by 4 bases, with 9 bases between the two germline ends.

The CDR3 protein is CASSPRRAGYTEAFF. DNA for the CDR3: TGTGCCAGTAGTCCCCGCAGGGCGGGGTACACTGAAGCTTTCTTT. The rearrangement uses TRBV19 and TRBJ1-1; D might be TRBD1 (5 bases). CDR1 is LNHDA and CDR2 is SQIVND in the germline V gene (reference sequence). The germline V and J ends were trimmed by 5 bases and 3 bases, with 16 bases remaining between them. The CDR3 loop spans 15 amino acids.

J is TRBJ2-5 and V is TRBV7-2; D unclear. Germline values: CDR1 SGHTA, CDR2 FQGNSA. V was cut by 4 bases and J by 1 base, with 7 bases left in between. This CDR3 has 13 residues. CDR3 loop: CASSSRAQETQYF. The CDR3 DNA sequence: TGTGCCAGCAGCTCCCGCGCCCAAGAGACCCAGTACTTC.

This sequence joins TRBV19 and TRBJ2-5; D is perhaps TRBD1 or TRBD2 (6 bases each). Germline loops: CDR1 LNHDA, CDR2 SQIVND (reference sequence). The CDR3 spans 14 residues. Trimming cost V 4 bases and J 1 base, with 10 bases left between them. CDR3 residues: CASSKWGAQETQYF. CDR3 coding DNA: TGTGCCAGTAGTAAGTGGGGGGCCCAAGAGACCCAGTACTTC.

This chain connects TRBV12-3 or TRBV12-4 to TRBJ1-1, with TRBD1 as a possible D gene (6 bases). This CDR3 has 13 residues. V dropped 6 bases and J dropped 5 bases, with 13 bases sitting between them. The CDR3 region is CASRPNRDTEAFF. CDR3 bases: TGTGCCAGCAGACCGAACAGGGATACTGAAGCTTTCTTT.

This clone has more than one count but fewer than ten. The genes are TRBV6-6 and TRBJ1-3; 8 bases fit TRBD1. This CDR3 region has 16 residues. The J segment lost 2 bases and the V segment lost 4 bases, leaving 7 bases of the junction unmatched. Germline-derived CDR1 and CDR2 are MNHNY and SVGAGI (reference sequence). CDR3 bases: TGTGCCAGCAGTTTCCCAAGACAGGGGACTGGAAACACCATATATTTT. Residues: CASSFPRQGTGNTIYF.

The rearrangement joins TRBV5-3 to TRBJ1-6; possibly TRBD1 for D (6 bases). TRBV5-3 is classed as an ORF, of uncertain function. With 0 bases removed from V and 7 bases from J, the gap between germline ends came to 20 bases. The CDR3 is 18 residues long. CDR3 in amino acids: CARSLGRGAQGRNSPLHF. For the CDR3, the DNA is TGTGCCAGAAGCTTGGGTCGGGGCGCTCAGGGGAGGAATTCACCCCTCCACTTT.

The rearrangement joins TRBV19 to TRBJ1-6, with TRBD1 identical over 7 bases. The CDR3 totals 14 residues. CDR1 is LNHDA and CDR2 is SQIVND in the germline V gene (reference sequence). V shed 7 bases and J 5 bases; nucleotides not matched to a gene: 5. Here the CDR3 DNA reads TGTGCCAGTAACAGGGGCGGAAATAATTCACCCCTCCACTTT. As protein: CASNRGGNNSPLHF. Combining the CDR3 with reference TRBV19 and TRBJ1-6 gives the whole variable domain DGGITQSPKYLFRKEGQNVTLSCEQNLNHDAMYWYRQDPGQGLRLIYYSQIVNDFQKGDIAEGYSVSREKKESFPLTVTSAQKNPTAFYLCASNRGGNNSPLHFGNGTRLTVT.

This chain links TRBV6-5 with TRBJ1-5; unclear D gene. The V end was cut by 6 bases, the J end by 2 bases, with 11 bases between. Germline CDR1 and CDR2: MNHEY and SVGAGI. The CDR3 runs 14 residues. This chain's CDR3 is CASRGGQGNQPQHF. Here the CDR3 DNA reads TGTGCCAGCAGGGGCGGGCAGGGCAATCAGCCCCAGCATTTT.

V usage is TRBV28 and J usage is TRBJ1-1; no clear D gene. Trimming took 3 bases from V and 0 from J, leaving 11 bases between them. The length of the CDR3 is 15 residues. Germline loops: CDR1 MDHEN, CDR2 SYDVKM. This CDR3 is CASSLAYPLNTEAFF. CDR3 nucleotides: TGTGCCAGCAGTTTGGCCTACCCCCTGAACACTGAAGCTTTCTTT.